One sample yielded the 9 T cell receptor beta chains listed below, sequenced in a study of breast tumors, draining lymph nodes, adjacent tissues. Each CDR3 protein is one row after TCRdb ran MiXCR on the multiplex PCR reads. The repertoire holds about 200,000 distinct CDR3 sequences, approximately 36% seen once, with over 3.5% in the top ten. Breast cancer patients provided tissue from their axillary draining lymph nodes. The sequenced sample consisted of axillary lymph node tissue. The receptors derive from a female donor with breast cancer. Some clones in this sample may be carry-over from other donors' samples.

In its sample, this clonotype was seen once. Given a much more abundant clone one base away, this may be a read error. The V gene is TRBV9, the J gene TRBJ2-3; TRBD2 matches at 8 bases. Germline CDR1 and CDR2: SGDLS and YYNGEE. The CDR3 sequence is 12 residues long. J was trimmed by 14 bases and V by 1 base; bases with no gene match: 6. The CDR3 bases are TGTGCCAGCAGCGTAAGGTCCGCGGGGGGGTATTTT. Its translation is CASSVRSAGGYF.

In regard to this clonotype: It may be a read error: a sequence one base away is much more abundant. Likely a read error: the CDR3 ends without its conserved phenylalanine or tryptophan. The gene calls are TRBV6-6 and TRBJ2-5, with D possibly called TRBD1 or TRBD2 (5 bases each). This CDR3 comprises 16 residues. CDR1 MNHNY and CDR2 SVGAGI come from the germline V gene (reference sequence). Trimming removed 5 bases at V and 4 bases at J, with 20 bases between. CDR3: CASSPPRELRGETQYS. CDR3 DNA sequence: TGTGCCAGCAGTCCCCCCCGGGAACTAAGGGGAGAGACCCAGTACTCC.

This chain joins TRBV25-1 and TRBJ2-7; perhaps TRBD1 as D (5 bases). V shed 10 bases and J shed 0 bases, with 7 bases lying between them. CDR1 is MGHDK and CDR2 is SYGVNS in the germline V gene. This CDR3 contains 11 residues. CDR3 in DNA: TGTGCCACAGGGTCCTCCTACGAGCAGTACTTC. Translating it yields CATGSSYEQYF.

This clonotype was picked up many times. V gene TRBV20-1 combines with J gene TRBJ1-2, with 8 bases lining up with TRBD1. This CDR3 has 14 residues. Germline-derived CDR1 and CDR2 are DFQATT and SNEGSKA (reference sequence). The V segment lost 1 base and the J segment 4 bases; nucleotides outside the gene matches: 5. CDR3 in amino acids: CSARGVDRAYGYTF. In DNA form, the CDR3 reads TGCAGTGCTAGAGGGGTGGACAGGGCCTATGGCTACACCTTC.

This clonotype showed up many times. DNA for the CDR3: TGTGCCAGCAGCCGCCACAGGGACTTCTATGGCTACACCTTC. Translated, it gives CASSRHRDFYGYTF. This chain links TRBV13 with TRBJ1-2, with D tentatively TRBD1 (6 bases). Deletions cut 5 bases from V and 4 bases from J, with 14 bases between. Germline loops: CDR1 PRHDT, CDR2 FYEKMQ (reference sequence). This CDR3 comprises 14 residues.

This clonotype was found many times. The chain combines TRBV7-2 with TRBJ2-7; 8 bases are a match to TRBD1. This CDR3 contains 17 residues. With 5 bases clipped from V and 7 bases from J, the junction kept 19 bases outside the gene matches. Germline loops: CDR1 SGHTA, CDR2 FQGNSA. CDR3 region: CASSTRTGGGSPGEQYF. DNA for the CDR3: TGTGCCAGCAGCACCCGTACAGGGGGAGGTAGTCCTGGGGAGCAGTACTTC.

This clonotype was seen a handful of times. The J gene is TRBJ2-7, the V gene TRBV24-1; a weak D match, TRBD2 (6 bases). V was trimmed by 11 bases and J by 5 bases, leaving 18 bases between them. Germline loops: CDR1 KGHDR, CDR2 SFDVKD. The CDR3 runs 13 residues. The CDR3 DNA reads TGTGCCAGCAAGGTTCTAGCGAGCCACGAGCAGTACTTC. Translation: CASKVLASHEQYF.

This clonotype was found many times. V is TRBV9 and J is TRBJ2-3; TRBD2 is a possible D gene (5 bases). This CDR3 has 14 residues. V lost 0 bases, J lost 2 bases, and 7 bases lay in between. Germline-derived CDR1 and CDR2 are SGDLS and YYNGEE. The CDR3 DNA reads as TGTGCCAGCAGCGTAGCGGGGTCCACAGATACGCAGTATTTT. Translating gives CASSVAGSTDTQYF.

With respect to this clonotype: Since a much larger clone is just one base distant, this may be a read error. The chain uses TRBV14 and TRBJ2-3, with D possibly being TRBD2 (5 bases). Germline-derived CDR1 and CDR2 are SGHDN and FVKESK. The CDR3 consists of 15 residues. CDR3 region: CASSQDLRAADTPYF. For the CDR3, the DNA is TGTGCCAGCAGCCAAGATCTGAGGGCCGCAGATACGCCGTATTTT.